This paragraph covers one T cell receptor beta chain sequence. A much larger clone sits a single nucleotide away, making a read error possible. Produced via immunoSEQ multiplex PCR; TCRdb's table is partial and in-frame only. The sample holds 7,000 to 9,500 clones, 27% seen once. Germline V gene lookup returns CDR1 GTSNPN and CDR2 SVGIG (reference sequence). The CDR3 loop spans 14 amino acids. Trimming removed 3 bases at V and 3 bases at J, with 13 bases between. This sample was taken from a study of graft-versus-host responses after intestinal transplantation. Whole-study findings and limits: Where graft-donor T cell macrochimerism was present, patients had high graft-versus-host to host-versus-graft clonal ratios in allografts. The study associated peak circulating GvH clone levels with early post-transplant HvG declines.

The culture paired approximately 200,000 irradiated violet-dye-labeled stimulators with approximately 200,000 CFSE-labeled responders. Sequencing used alloreactive CD8+ T cells from a mixed lymphocyte reaction culture, obtained before transplantation. As to subset: CFSE-low proliferating T cells sorted from roughly 6-day pre-transplant mixed lymphocyte reaction (GvH or HvG direction). The chain couples TRBV30 to TRBJ2-3, with D possibly matching TRBD1 (5 bases). The clonotype comes from a human patient who was an organ donor for intestinal transplantation. Here the CDR3 DNA reads TGTGCCTGGAGGCTAGGGGTTAAGACAGATACGCAGTATTTT. This gives the protein CAWRLGVKTDTQYF. Combining the CDR3 with reference TRBV30 and TRBJ2-3 gives the whole variable domain SQTIHQWPATLVQPVGSPLSLECTVEGTSNPNLYWYRQAAGRGLQLLFYSVGIGQISSEVPQNLSASRPQDRQFILSSKKLLLSDSGFYLCAWRLGVKTDTQYFGPGTRLTVL.